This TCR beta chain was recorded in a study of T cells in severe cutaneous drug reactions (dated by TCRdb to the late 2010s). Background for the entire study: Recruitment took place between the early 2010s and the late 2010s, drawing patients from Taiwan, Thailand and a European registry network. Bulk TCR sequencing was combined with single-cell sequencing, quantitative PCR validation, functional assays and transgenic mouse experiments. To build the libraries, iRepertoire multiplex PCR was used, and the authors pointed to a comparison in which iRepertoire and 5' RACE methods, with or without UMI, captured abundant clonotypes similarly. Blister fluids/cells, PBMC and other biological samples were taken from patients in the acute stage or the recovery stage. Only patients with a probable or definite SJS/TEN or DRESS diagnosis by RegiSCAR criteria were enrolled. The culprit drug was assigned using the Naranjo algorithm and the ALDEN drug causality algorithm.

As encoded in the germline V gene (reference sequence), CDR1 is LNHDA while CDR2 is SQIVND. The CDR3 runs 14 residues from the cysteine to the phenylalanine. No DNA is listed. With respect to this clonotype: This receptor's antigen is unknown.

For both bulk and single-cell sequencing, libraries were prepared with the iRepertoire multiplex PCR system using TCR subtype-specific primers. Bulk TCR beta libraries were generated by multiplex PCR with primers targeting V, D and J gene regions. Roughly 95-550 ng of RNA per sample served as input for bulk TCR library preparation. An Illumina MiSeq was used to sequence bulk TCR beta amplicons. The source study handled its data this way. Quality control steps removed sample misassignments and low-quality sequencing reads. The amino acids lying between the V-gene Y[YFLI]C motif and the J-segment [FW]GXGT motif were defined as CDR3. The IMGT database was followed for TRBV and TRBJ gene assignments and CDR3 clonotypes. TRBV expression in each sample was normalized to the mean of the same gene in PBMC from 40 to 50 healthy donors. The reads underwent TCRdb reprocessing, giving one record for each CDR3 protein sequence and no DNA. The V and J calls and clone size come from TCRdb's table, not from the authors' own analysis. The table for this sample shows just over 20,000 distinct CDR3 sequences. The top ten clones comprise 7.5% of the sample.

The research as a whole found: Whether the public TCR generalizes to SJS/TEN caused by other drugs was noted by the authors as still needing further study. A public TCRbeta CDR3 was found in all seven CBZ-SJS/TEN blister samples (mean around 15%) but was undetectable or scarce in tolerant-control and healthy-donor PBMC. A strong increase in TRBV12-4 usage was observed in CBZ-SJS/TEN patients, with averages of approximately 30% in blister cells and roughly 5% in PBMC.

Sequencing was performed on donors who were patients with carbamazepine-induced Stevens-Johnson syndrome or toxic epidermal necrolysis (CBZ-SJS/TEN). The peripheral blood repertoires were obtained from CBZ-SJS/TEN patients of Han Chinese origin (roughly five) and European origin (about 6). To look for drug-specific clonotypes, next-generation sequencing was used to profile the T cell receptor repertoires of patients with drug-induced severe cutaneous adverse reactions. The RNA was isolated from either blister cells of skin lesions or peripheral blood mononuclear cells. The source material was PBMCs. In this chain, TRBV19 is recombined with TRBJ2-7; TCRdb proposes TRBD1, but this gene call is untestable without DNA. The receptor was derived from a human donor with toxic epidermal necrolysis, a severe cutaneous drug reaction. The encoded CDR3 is CASSPAGGSYEQYF.